The source of this T cell receptor (beta chain) is a study of T-cell reconstitution after alpha-beta-depleted transplantation in children. The table lists this clonotype with many counts. The antigen remains undetermined. General study findings and limits: Expanded graft clones, several hundred of them, were reportedly the source of alpha-beta T cells about two months after transplant. The origin of high day-60 TCRbeta diversity in some patients lay in surviving recipient T cells and thymic progenitors. Newly produced T cells mostly provided counts and TCRbeta diversity after one year, as hyperexpanded clones declined.

The library targeted TCRbeta and was prepared with unique molecular identifiers. Each CDR3 protein gets one entry after TCRdb re-called the PCR reads with MiXCR. The sample includes more than 200,000 distinct CDR3 sequences, roughly 8.1% of them seen just once. Looked up from germline, CDR1 is DFQATT and CDR2 is SNEGSKA (reference sequence). The CDR3 spans 18 residues. The trim removed 1 base at V and 7 bases at J, leaving 16 bases unmatched. The starting material was PBMCs, mostly from graft donor cells, obtained 360 days after TCRalphabeta/CD19-depleted stem cell transplant. The sequence was obtained from a male patient aged 2 to 9 who had a stem cell transplant for acute myeloid leukemia, so the T cells may come from the graft donor. This chain links TRBV20-1 with TRBJ2-1; 10 nucleotides match TRBD2. The CDR3 coding sequence is TGCAGTGCTAGAGTGGCTAGCGGGAGTCAAATACGTCGTAATGAGCAGTTCTTC. Amino acid sequence: CSARVASGSQIRRNEQFF.